Sequencing of this T cell receptor (beta chain) was carried out in a study of T cells in Graves' hyperthyroidism and ophthalmopathy. Study information: Peripheral blood collection took place at initial diagnosis, before any treatment. Whole-study results and caveats: Separating ophthalmopathy from stable hyperthyroidism was achieved by a 13 V-J model.

The cohort's ophthalmopathy patients, a group with duration under 3 months, had a Clinical Activity Score of at least 3 and a NOSPECS grade of at least 4. From 10 ml of fresh peripheral blood, PBMCs were isolated. This clonotype occurred many times. No antigen is known for it. Amplification of TCR beta CDR3 regions used RNA as the template. The TCR CDR3 first-round RT-PCR relied on the HTBI primer set. TCRdb passed the multiplex PCR reads through MiXCR, listing each CDR3 protein once. The sample includes approximately 430,000 distinct CDR3 sequences, about 14% of them seen just once. The CDR3 runs to 13 residues. Germline V gene lookup returns CDR1 LNHDA and CDR2 SQIVND (reference sequence). J was trimmed by 8 bases and V by 8 bases; bases with no gene match: 5.

This TCR was sampled from a man younger than 30 with Graves' ophthalmopathy. The specimen sequenced was blood. J is TRBJ2-1 and V is TRBV19, with TRBD2 matching over 11 bases. The CDR3 DNA follows: TGTGCCAGTGCTGGACTAGCGGGCGATGAGCAGTTCTTC. This translates into CASAGLAGDEQFF.